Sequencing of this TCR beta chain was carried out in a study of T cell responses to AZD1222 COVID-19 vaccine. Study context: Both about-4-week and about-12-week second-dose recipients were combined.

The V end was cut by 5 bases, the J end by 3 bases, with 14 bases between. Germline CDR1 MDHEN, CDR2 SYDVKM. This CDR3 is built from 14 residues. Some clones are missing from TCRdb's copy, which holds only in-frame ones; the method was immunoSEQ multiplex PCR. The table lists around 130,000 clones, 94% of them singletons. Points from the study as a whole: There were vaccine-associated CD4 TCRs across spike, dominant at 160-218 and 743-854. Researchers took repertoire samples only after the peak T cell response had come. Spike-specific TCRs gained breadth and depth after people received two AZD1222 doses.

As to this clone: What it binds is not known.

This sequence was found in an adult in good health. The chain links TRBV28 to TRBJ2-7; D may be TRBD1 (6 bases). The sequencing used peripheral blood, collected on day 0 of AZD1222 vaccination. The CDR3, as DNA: TGTGCCAGCAGTCCTCGAGGGGGATACTACGAGCAGTACTTC. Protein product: CASSPRGGYYEQYF.